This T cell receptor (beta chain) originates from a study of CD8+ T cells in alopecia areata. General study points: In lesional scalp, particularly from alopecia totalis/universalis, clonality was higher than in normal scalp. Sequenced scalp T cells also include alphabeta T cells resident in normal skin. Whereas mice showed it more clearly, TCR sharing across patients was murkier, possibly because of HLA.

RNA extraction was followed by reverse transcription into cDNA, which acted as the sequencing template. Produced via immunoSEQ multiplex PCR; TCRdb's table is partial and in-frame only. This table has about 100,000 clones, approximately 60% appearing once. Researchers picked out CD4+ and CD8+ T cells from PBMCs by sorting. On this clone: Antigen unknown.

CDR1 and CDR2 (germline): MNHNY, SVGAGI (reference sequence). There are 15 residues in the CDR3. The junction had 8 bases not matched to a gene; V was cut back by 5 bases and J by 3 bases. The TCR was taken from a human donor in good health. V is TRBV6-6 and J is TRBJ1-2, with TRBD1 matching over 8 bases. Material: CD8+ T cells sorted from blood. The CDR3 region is CASSERTGSDYGYTF. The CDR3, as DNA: TGTGCCAGCAGTGAGCGGACAGGGAGTGACTATGGCTACACCTTC.